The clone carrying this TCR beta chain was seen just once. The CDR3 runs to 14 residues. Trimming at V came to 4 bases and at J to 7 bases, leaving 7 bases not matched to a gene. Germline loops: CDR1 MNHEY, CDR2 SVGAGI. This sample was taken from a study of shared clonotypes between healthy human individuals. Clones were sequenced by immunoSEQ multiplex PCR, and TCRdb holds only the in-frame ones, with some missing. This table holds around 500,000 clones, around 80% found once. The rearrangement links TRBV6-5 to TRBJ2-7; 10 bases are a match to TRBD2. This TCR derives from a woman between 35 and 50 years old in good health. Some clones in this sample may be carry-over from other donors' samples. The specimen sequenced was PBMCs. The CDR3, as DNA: TGTGCCAGCAGTTTTAGCGGGAGGCCATGGGAGCAGTACTTC. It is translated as CASSFSGRPWEQYF.